These 8 T cell receptor beta chains were sequenced from one sample in a study of blood T cells in healthy people across ages. A J-beta primer mix and a sample-barcoded 5' primer were used in a second PCR of roughly 7 to 12 cycles. MiXCR, run by TCRdb on the 5' RACE reads, gives a single entry per CDR3 protein. The top ten clones hold around 0.75% of a sample with 800,000 to 1,300,000 distinct CDR3 sequences, almost 25% of them seen once. This same sample was also taken into another study, of T cells of mothers and their children.

The sequencing input was blood. All receptors derive from a girl aged 2-10 years in good health.

This clonotype came up a few times. The gene calls are TRBV4-1 and TRBJ2-5; 9 nucleotides align to TRBD2. The last part of the DNA fits TRBJ2-7 better; the J call may be wrong. Germline V gene lookup returns CDR1 MGHRA and CDR2 YSYEKL. The CDR3 extends over 17 amino acids. CDR3 nucleotide sequence: TGCGCCAGCAGCCAGGCTCCCGGGACTAGCATCTCCTACGAGCAGTACTTC. It codes for CASSQAPGTSISYEQYF.

The rearrangement links TRBV7-3 to TRBJ1-1; TRBD1 agrees at 12 bases. The CDR3 consists of 19 residues. Trimming at V came to 2 bases and at J to 7 bases, leaving 17 bases not matched to a gene. Germline V gene data show CDR1 as SGHTA and CDR2 as FQGTGA. The CDR3 spells CASSLEGTGGQNYPIEAFF. CDR3 nucleotides: TGTGCCAGCAGCTTAGAGGGGACAGGGGGCCAAAACTACCCCATTGAAGCTTTCTTT.

This clonotype was observed a single time. The J gene is TRBJ1-2, the V gene TRBV7-3; D is unclear. CDR1 is SGHTA, CDR2 FQGTGA, per germline. Trimming took 3 bases from V and 8 from J, leaving 16 bases between them. The CDR3 has 14 amino acids. The CDR3 sequence: CASSLVHGSGGYTF. In DNA form, the CDR3 reads TGTGCCAGCAGCTTGGTCCACGGGTCGGGAGGCTACACCTTC.

This clonotype was picked up a small number of times. The rearrangement joins TRBV13 to TRBJ2-7; 8 positions agree with TRBD1. The CDR3 runs to 15 residues. V shed 3 bases and J 3 bases; nucleotides not matched to a gene: 7. Germline CDR1 is PRHDT and CDR2 is FYEKMQ (reference sequence). The CDR3 region has the DNA TGTGCCAGCAGCTTCTCCCCTACAGGGGGCTACGAGCAGTACTTC. Encoded protein: CASSFSPTGGYEQYF.

This clonotype has just a few counts. The V call is TRBV7-9, the J call TRBJ2-1; possibly TRBD1 or TRBD2 for D (5 bases each). The V gene lost 5 bases and the J gene lost 5 bases, with 19 bases spanning the gap. The CDR3 has 16 residues. Germline CDR1 reads SEHNR; CDR2 reads FQNEAQ (reference sequence). The CDR3 nucleotides are TGTGCCAGCAGCCTCAAACTAGGGGTCGCTAACAATGAGCAGTTCTTC. Translating gives CASSLKLGVANNEQFF. The full variable domain, in which reference TRBV7-9 and TRBJ2-1 provide the parts outside the CDR3, is DTGVSQNPRHKITKRGQNVTFRCDPISEHNRLYWYRQTLGQGPEFLTYFQNEAQLEKSRLLSDRFSAERPKGSFSTLEIQRTEQGDSAMYLCASSLKLGVANNEQFFGPGTRLTVL.

CDR3 nucleotides: TGTGCCAGCAGTTTCCCGTCTTCTTATGGCTACACCTTC. Residues: CASSFPSSYGYTF. The rearrangement joins TRBV12-3 or TRBV12-4 to TRBJ1-2, with D hard to call. V gave up 3 bases and J gave up 5 bases, with 10 bases separating them. This CDR3 has 13 amino acids.

There are a few counts of this clonotype. This chain connects TRBV20-1 to TRBJ2-5, with 8 bases identical to TRBD1. The DNA end lines up better with TRBJ2-7; the J call may be wrong. This CDR3 contains 13 residues. Germline V gene data show CDR1 as DFQATT and CDR2 as SNEGSKA (reference sequence). CDR3 sequence: CSASDRVRFEQYF. The CDR3 bases are TGCAGTGCGTCGGACAGGGTGAGGTTCGAGCAGTACTTC.

This chain links TRBV7-3 with TRBJ2-4; D is perhaps TRBD1 (5 bases). Per the germline V gene, CDR1 is SGHTA and CDR2 is FQGTGA. This CDR3 comprises 15 residues. V gave up 8 bases and J gave up 0 bases, with 14 bases separating them. CDR3 DNA: TGTGCCAGCGACCAGGGCCAACTAGCCAAAAACATTCAGTACTTC. It is translated as CASDQGQLAKNIQYF. Looking up the rest from reference TRBV7-3 and TRBJ2-4 gives the full variable domain: GAGVSQTPSNKVTEKGKYVELRCDPISGHTALYWYRQSLGQGPEFLIYFQGTGAADDSGLPNDRFFAVRPEGSVSTLKIQRTERGDSAVYLCASDQGQLAKNIQYFGAGTRLSVL.